This is a list of T cell receptor beta chains from one sample in a study of OX40 agonist ivuxolimab in advanced cancers. Clones were read by immunoSEQ multiplex PCR, and TCRdb kept only the in-frame ones, dropping some. The table lists more than 65,000 clones, around 92% of them singletons, with less than 10% in the top ten. The source was CD4+ or CD8+ T cells sorted from blood, collected in a trial of the OX40 agonist ivuxolimab. The source of these receptors is an adult with an advanced solid tumor such as melanoma, head and neck, liver or kidney cancer. Both conserved end residues are trimmed from each CDR3.

v_gene	j_gene	CDR3aa
TRBV4-2	TRBJ1-4	ASSQAYEKLF
TRBV10-2	TRBJ1-1	ASSESWQAF
TRBV13	TRBJ2-1	ASTRDGEQF
TRBV7-8	TRBJ2-7	ASSWTGTSSYEQY
TRBV2	TRBJ2-2	ASSARLLTGELF
TRBV7-6	TRBJ1-4	ASSMGQVGANEKLF
TRBV6-1	TRBJ2-7	AIDRGGGIDEQY
TRBV9	TRBJ1-5	ASSVDSGSNQPQH
TRBV13	TRBJ2-7	ASSTQSYEQY
TRBV13	TRBJ1-4	ASSSFRQGANEKLF
TRBV11-2	TRBJ1-5	ASRTGGANQPQH
TRBV7-9	TRBJ1-1	ASSHPLDSTEAF
TRBV15	TRBJ2-1	ATSRPEGSEQF
TRBV19	TRBJ1-1	ASSRPPQGWRTEAF
TRBV7-9	TRBJ1-6	ASSLLEVTLSPLH
TRBV27	TRBJ2-3	ASRGDSLFTDTQY
TRBV5-5	TRBJ2-5	ASSLPRTMETQY
TRBV4-3	TRBJ2-3	ASSWGSGGITDTQY
TRBV10-2	TRBJ2-1	ASSVAPEAPSYNEQF
TRBV5-6	TRBJ2-7	ASSAGGFGNYEQY
TRBV4-1	TRBJ1-1	ASSQDPVNTEAF
TRBV4-1	TRBJ2-7	ASSQDEGGGLYEQY
TRBV7-3	TRBJ2-5	ASSLLGAVQETQY
TRBV7-9	TRBJ2-3	ASSDGLAGSTDTQY
TRBV7-8	TRBJ2-1	ASSQTLNEQF
TRBV5-1	TRBJ1-1	ASSLARGDDEAF
TRBV7-9	TRBJ1-1	ATMGTGGNTEAF
TRBV27	TRBJ2-6	ASSPAGANVLT
TRBV4-3	TRBJ1-3	ASSQEKGYTIY
TRBV11-2	TRBJ2-7	ASSLGTGAYEQY
TRBV6-1	TRBJ1-2	ASGFPFAGEYGYT
TRBV10-3	TRBJ2-3	AISESWAGAGTSTDTQY
TRBV6-5	TRBJ1-5	ASRPGYSNQPQH
TRBV19	TRBJ2-3	ASSMISEGPDTQY
TRBV5-1	TRBJ2-2	ASSFSSLAGELF
TRBV7-2	TRBJ1-5	ASSEQYGQPQH
TRBV9	TRBJ2-3	ASSVVGGGGTDTQY
TRBV4-1	TRBJ2-7	ASSQVYNSYEQY
TRBV7-9	TRBJ2-1	ASSLGTRNEQF
TRBV5-6	TRBJ1-5	ASSSIGNQPQH
TRBV7-6	TRBJ2-3	ASSLVRAGLGTDTQY
TRBV10-1	TRBJ2-1	ASGGSPEDEQF
TRBV4-3	TRBJ1-1	ASSQEGWTEAF
TRBV16	TRBJ2-7	ASSPGTGSYEQY
TRBV9	.	ASSALTGTGLGEQY
TRBV7-8	TRBJ2-6	ASSLERGGLGANVLT
TRBV5-4	TRBJ2-7	ASTEGMEQY
TRBV27	.	ASSSSPRYEQY
TRBV5-8	TRBJ2-7	ASSWFSNEQY
TRBV9	TRBJ2-1	ASSGGGTIPHNEQF
TRBV27	TRBJ2-1	ASSPSPAGVPEQF
TRBV6-5	TRBJ2-3	ASSWGIGEDTQY
TRBV5-6	TRBJ2-1	ASSLAGVPAEQF